This entry lists 10 T cell receptor beta chains sequenced from one sample in a study of cytomegalovirus exposure and HLA in healthy donors. The data were produced by immunoSEQ multiplex PCR, yet TCRdb's version contains in-frame clones alone and is incomplete. This sample has some 180,000 clones, with around 80% found just once. The sample consisted of PBMCs. The receptor source for this set is a woman younger than 45 in good health and CMV-seronegative.

The chain employs TRBV5-1 and TRBJ2-2; 14 nucleotides match TRBD2. Per the germline V gene, CDR1 is SGHRS and CDR2 is YFSETQ. The CDR3 runs 16 residues. V lost 7 bases and J lost 3; bases outside the gene matches: 5. CDR3 sequence: CASQRLAGGDTGELFF. The CDR3, as DNA: TGCGCCAGCCAACGACTAGCGGGAGGGGACACCGGGGAGCTGTTTTTT.

V usage is TRBV9 and J usage is TRBJ2-2; D uncertain. The ends were cut back, 2 bases at V and 4 bases at J, with 9 bases in the middle. Germline V CDR1 and CDR2: SGDLS, YYNGEE. CDR3 size: 14 residues. CDR3 sequence reads: CASSVQVGTGELFF. CDR3 coding DNA: TGTGCCAGCAGCGTCCAGGTTGGCACCGGGGAGCTGTTTTTT.

V usage is TRBV5-1 and J usage is TRBJ2-7; 10 positions match TRBD2. The germline CDR1 and CDR2 sequences are SGHRS and YFSETQ. The CDR3 is made up of 15 amino acids. Unmatched junction bases numbered 7, after V lost 4 bases and J lost 3 bases. CDR3 sequence reads: CASSRQGLAFYEQYF. CDR3 nucleotides: TGCGCCAGCAGCCGCCAGGGACTAGCGTTCTACGAGCAGTACTTC.

The gene calls are TRBV27 and TRBJ2-2, with 7 bases lining up with TRBD1. V lost 2 bases to trimming and J lost 6 bases; unmatched junction nucleotides: 3. From germline, CDR1 is MNHEY and CDR2 SMNVEV (reference sequence). The CDR3 spans 14 residues. The CDR3 here is CASSLSQGAGELFF. DNA of the CDR3: TGTGCCAGCAGTTTAAGTCAGGGGGCCGGGGAGCTGTTTTTT.

This sequence joins TRBV7-9 and TRBJ1-2, with TRBD1 as a possible D gene (5 bases). Germline CDR1 and CDR2: SEHNR and FQNEAQ (reference sequence). Trimming took off 5 bases at V and 8 bases at J, with 18 bases between the two ends. The CDR3 totals 14 residues. The CDR3 region has the DNA TGTGCCAGCAGCCCTCCGGGACTGTCTATCGGCTACACCTTC. It codes for CASSPPGLSIGYTF.

This clone was observed a single time. Other DNA variants within this sample encode the same CDR3. This chain uses TRBV2 with TRBJ2-3; D possibly corresponds to TRBD2 (5 bases). CDR3 size: 14 residues. CDR1 is SNHLY, CDR2 FYNNEI, per germline. Trimming took off 6 bases at V and 0 bases at J, with 10 bases between the two ends. Here the CDR3 reads CASSVSGSTDTQYF. The DNA for the CDR3 is TGTGCCAGCAGCGTCAGCGGTAGCACAGATACGCAGTATTTT. Using reference TRBV2 and TRBJ2-3 for the parts outside the CDR3, the full variable domain is EPEVTQTPSHQVTQMGQEVILRCVPISNHLYFYWYRQILGQKVEFLVSFYNNEISEKSEIFDDQFSVERPDGSNFTLKIRSTKLEDSAMYFCASSVSGSTDTQYFGPGTRLTVL.

This chain connects TRBV10-3 to TRBJ1-5; 8 bases align to TRBD1. Unmatched junction bases numbered 3, after V lost 4 bases and J lost 1 base. The CDR3 consists of 15 residues. CDR1 is ENHRY and CDR2 is SYGVKD in the germline V gene. The CDR3 DNA follows: TGTGCCATCAGTGGGGGACAGGAGAGCAATCAGCCCCAGCATTTT. Translation gives CAISGGQESNQPQHF.

The genes are TRBV6-5 and TRBJ2-7; perhaps TRBD2 as D (6 bases). Germline CDR1 MNHEY, CDR2 SVGAGI. V was pared by 1 base and J by 2 bases, with 15 bases between. The CDR3 totals 16 residues. CDR3 amino acids: CASSYLFGDFPYEQYF. The CDR3 DNA reads TGTGCCAGCAGTTACTTATTTGGGGACTTTCCCTACGAGCAGTACTTC.

The chain combines TRBV7-9 with TRBJ2-2; TRBD1 aligns across 7 bases. Germline assignment: CDR1 SEHNR and CDR2 FQNEAQ (reference sequence). The CDR3 runs to 19 residues. The ends lost 5 bases at V and 1 base at J; junction bases unmatched: 16. The CDR3 is CASSRPKGARTGNTGELFF. CDR3 DNA sequence: TGTGCCAGCAGCCGACCCAAGGGGGCGAGGACGGGGAACACCGGGGAGCTGTTTTTT.

This clone was picked up one time. The gene calls are TRBV2 and TRBJ2-1, with 8 nucleotides matching TRBD2. CDR1 is SNHLY, CDR2 FYNNEI, per germline. CDR3 size: 12 residues. V lost 10 bases to trimming and J lost 6 bases; unmatched junction nucleotides: 5. In nucleotides, the CDR3 is TGTGCCATCGGGGGGGCCCTCAATGAGCAGTTCTTC. This gives the protein CAIGGALNEQFF. Looking up the rest from reference TRBV2 and TRBJ2-1 gives the full variable domain: EPEVTQTPSHQVTQMGQEVILRCVPISNHLYFYWYRQILGQKVEFLVSFYNNEISEKSEIFDDQFSVERPDGSNFTLKIRSTKLEDSAMYFCAIGGALNEQFFGPGTRLTVL.